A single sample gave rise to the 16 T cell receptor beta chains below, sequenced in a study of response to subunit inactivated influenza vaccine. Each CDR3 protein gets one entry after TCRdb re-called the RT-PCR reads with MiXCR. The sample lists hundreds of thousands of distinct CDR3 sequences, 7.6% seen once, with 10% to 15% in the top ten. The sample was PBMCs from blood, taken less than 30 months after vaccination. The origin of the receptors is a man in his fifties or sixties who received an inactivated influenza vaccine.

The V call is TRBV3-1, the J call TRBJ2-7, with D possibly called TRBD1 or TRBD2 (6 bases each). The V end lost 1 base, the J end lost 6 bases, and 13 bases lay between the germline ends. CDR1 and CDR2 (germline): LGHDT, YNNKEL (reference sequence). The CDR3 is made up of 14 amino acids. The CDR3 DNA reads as TGTGCCAGCAGCCAAGTAACAGGGCGGGGCGAGCAGTACTTC. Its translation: CASSQVTGRGEQYF.

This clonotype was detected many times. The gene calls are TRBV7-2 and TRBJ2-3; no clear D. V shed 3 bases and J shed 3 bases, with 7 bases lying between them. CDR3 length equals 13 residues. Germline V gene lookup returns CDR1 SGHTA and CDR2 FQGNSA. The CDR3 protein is CASSFLGTDTQYF. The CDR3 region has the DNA TGTGCCAGCAGCTTCCTAGGGACAGATACGCAGTATTTT.

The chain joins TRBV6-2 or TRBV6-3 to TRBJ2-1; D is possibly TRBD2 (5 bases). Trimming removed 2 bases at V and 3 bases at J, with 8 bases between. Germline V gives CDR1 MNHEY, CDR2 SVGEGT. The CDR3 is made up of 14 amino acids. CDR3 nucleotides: TGTGCCAGCAGTTACATCGGAGGCTACAATGAGCAGTTCTTC. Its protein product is CASSYIGGYNEQFF.

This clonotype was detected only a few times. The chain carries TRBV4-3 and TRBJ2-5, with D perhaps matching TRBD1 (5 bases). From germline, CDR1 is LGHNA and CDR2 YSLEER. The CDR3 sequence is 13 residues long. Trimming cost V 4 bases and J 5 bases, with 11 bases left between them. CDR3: CASSPRVLETQYF. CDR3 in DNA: TGCGCCAGCAGCCCCAGGGTACTGGAGACCCAGTACTTC.

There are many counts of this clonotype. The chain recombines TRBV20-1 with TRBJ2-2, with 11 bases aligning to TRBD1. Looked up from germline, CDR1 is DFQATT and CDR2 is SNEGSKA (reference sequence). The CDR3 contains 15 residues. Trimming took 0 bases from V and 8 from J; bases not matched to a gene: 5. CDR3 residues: CSARDGDRGEGELFF. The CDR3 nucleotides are TGCAGTGCTAGAGATGGGGACAGGGGGGAGGGGGAGCTGTTTTTT.

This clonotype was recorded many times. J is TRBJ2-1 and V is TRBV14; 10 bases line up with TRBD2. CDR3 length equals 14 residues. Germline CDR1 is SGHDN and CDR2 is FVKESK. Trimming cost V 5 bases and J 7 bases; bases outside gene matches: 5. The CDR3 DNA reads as TGTGCCAGCAGCTCCGGACTAGCGGAAAATGAGCAGTTCTTC. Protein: CASSSGLAENEQFF.

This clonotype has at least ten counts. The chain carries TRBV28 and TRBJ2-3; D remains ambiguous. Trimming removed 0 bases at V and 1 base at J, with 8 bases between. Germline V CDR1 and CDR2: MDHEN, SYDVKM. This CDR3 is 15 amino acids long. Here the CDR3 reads CASSLWATRTDTQYF. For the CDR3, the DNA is TGTGCCAGCAGTTTATGGGCTACCCGCACAGATACGCAGTATTTT.

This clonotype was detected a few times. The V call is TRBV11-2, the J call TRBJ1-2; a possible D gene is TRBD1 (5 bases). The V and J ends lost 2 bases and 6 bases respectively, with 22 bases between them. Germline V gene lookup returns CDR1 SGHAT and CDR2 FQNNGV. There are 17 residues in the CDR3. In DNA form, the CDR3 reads TGTGCCAGCAGCTTATCGACAGACGCCAGTCGGGTTGATGGCTACACCTTC. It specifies CASSLSTDASRVDGYTF.

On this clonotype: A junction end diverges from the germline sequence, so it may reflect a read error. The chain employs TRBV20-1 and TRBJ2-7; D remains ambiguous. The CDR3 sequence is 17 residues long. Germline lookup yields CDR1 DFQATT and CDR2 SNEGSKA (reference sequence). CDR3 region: CCARDHGSRAYSYEQYF. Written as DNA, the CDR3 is TGCTGTGCTAGAGATCATGGTTCACGGGCATACTCCTACGAGCAGTACTTC.

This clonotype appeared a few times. CDR3 in DNA: TGTGCCAGCAGTTACCAAACAGGGACTTCACCCCTCCACTTT. It translates to CASSYQTGTSPLHF. This chain connects TRBV6-2 or TRBV6-3 to TRBJ1-6; TRBD1 might be the D (6 bases). The CDR3 is 14 residues long. V was pared by 2 bases and J by 9 bases, with 11 bases between. CDR1 MNHEY and CDR2 SVGEGT come from the germline V gene.

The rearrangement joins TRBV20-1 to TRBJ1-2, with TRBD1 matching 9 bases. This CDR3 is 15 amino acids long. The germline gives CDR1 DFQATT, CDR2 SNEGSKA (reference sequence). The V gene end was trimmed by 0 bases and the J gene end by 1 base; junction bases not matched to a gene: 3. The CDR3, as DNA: TGCAGTGCTAGAGATAAGGACAGGGGTAACTATGGCTACACCTTC. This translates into CSARDKDRGNYGYTF.

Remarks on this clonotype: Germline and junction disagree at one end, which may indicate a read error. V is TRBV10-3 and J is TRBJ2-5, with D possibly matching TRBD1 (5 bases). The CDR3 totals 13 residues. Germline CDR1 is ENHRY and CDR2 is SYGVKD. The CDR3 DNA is TGTGCTATCAGTGAGGTACAAGGGGTAACCCGTTACTTC. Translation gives CAISEVQGVTRYF.

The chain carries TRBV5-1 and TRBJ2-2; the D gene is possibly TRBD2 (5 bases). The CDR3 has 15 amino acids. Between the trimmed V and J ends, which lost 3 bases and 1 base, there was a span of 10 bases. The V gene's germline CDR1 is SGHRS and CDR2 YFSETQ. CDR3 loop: CASSWRAGNTGELFF. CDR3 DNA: TGCGCCAGCAGCTGGCGGGCGGGGAACACCGGGGAGCTGTTTTTT.

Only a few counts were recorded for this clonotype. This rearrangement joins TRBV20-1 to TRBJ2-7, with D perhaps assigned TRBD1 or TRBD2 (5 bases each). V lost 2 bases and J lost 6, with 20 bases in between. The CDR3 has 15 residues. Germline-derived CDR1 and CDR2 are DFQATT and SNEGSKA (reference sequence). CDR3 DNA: TGCAGTGCTAGAAACCGACTCGGGACCGGAGGCGAGCAGTACTTC. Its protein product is CSARNRLGTGGEQYF.

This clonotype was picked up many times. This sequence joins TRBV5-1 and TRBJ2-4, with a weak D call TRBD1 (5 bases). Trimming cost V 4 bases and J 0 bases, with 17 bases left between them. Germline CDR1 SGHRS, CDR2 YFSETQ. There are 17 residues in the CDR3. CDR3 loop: CASSQPTGTLAKNIQYF. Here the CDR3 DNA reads TGCGCCAGCAGCCAACCTACAGGAACCTTAGCCAAAAACATTCAGTACTTC.

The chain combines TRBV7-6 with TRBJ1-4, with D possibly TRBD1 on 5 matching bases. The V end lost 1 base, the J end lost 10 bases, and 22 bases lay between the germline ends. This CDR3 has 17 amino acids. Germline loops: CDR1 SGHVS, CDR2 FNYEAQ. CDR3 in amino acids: CASSLEAGTLNKGKLFF. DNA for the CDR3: TGTGCCAGCAGCTTAGAGGCCGGGACCCTCAACAAGGGAAAACTGTTTTTT.